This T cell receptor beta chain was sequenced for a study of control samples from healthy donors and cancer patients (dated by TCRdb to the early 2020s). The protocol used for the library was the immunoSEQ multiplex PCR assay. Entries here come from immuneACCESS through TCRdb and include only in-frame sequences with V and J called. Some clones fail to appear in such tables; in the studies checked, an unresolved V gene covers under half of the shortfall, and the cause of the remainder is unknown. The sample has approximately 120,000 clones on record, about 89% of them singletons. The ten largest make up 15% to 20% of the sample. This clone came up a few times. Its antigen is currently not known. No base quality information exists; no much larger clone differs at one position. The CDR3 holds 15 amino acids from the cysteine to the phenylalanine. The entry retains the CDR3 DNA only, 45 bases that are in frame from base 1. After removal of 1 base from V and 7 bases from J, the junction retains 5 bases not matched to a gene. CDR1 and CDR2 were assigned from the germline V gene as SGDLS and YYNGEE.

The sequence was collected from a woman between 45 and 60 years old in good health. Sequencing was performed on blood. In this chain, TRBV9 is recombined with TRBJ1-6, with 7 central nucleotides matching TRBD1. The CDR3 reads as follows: CASSVSGTANSPLHF. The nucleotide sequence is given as TGTGCCAGCAGCGTAAGTGGGACAGCCAATTCACCCCTCCACTTT.